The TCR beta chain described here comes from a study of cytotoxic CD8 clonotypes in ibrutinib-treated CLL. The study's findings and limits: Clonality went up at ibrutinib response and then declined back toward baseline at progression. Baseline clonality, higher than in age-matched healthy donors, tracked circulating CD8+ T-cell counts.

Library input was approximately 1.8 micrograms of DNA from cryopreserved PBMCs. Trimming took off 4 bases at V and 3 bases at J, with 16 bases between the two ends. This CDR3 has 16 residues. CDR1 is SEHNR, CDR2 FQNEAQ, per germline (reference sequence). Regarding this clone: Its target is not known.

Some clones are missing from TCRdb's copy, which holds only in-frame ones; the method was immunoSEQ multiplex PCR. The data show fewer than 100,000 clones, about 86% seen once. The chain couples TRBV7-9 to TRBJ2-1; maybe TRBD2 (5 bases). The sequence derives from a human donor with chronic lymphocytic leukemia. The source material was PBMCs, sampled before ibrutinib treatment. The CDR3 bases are TGTGCCAGCAGCTCCCCTCCCAGCGGTGTCTACAATGAGCAGTTCTTC. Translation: CASSSPPSGVYNEQFF. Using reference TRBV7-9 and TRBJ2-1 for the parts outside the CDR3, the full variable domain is DTGVSQNPRHKITKRGQNVTFRCDPISEHNRLYWYRQTLGQGPEFLTYFQNEAQLEKSRLLSDRFSAERPKGSFSTLEIQRTEQGDSAMYLCASSSPPSGVYNEQFFGPGTRLTVL.